The entry below describes one TCR beta chain. Its antigen is unidentified. At one end, the junction sequence differs from germline, possibly due to a read error. Total RNA and DNA came together from roughly 20-30 mg of bulk tissue without cell sorting. Every tumor sample analyzed contained over 75% viable tumor cells. Total RNA (around 510 ng) served as template for TCR beta cDNA synthesis primed by a constant-region primer. Each TCR beta library was derived from three nested multiplex PCR rounds that employed slightly modified ARM-PCR. Each CDR3 protein gets one entry after TCRdb re-called the multiplex PCR reads with MiXCR. The profile shows 65,000 to 90,000 distinct CDR3 sequences, 72% of them singletons. This sample is part of a study of tumor-infiltrating lymphocytes in primary liver carcinoma. Across the whole study: Ranging in age from 30 to 69 years, the patients were men and women. Study-wide results and limits: Tumors reached a significantly greater top-250-clone fraction than blood did (p = 0.039).

The sequence came from a man between 35 and 55 years old with primary liver carcinoma and hepatitis B virus infection. The sequenced sample was liver tumor tissue from sampling region 1. Subset noted: tumor region T1, superior pole.

The CDR3 nucleotides read TGCTGCGTCGGGGACATTTATGGCAACACCTTC. Protein product: CCVGDIYGNTF. The chain has TRBV29-1 and TRBJ1-2; a possible D gene is TRBD1 (6 bases). This CDR3 contains 11 residues. The V gene's germline CDR1 is SQVTM and CDR2 ANQGSEA. The whole variable domain, remainder taken from reference TRBV29-1 and TRBJ1-2, is SAVISQKPSRDICQRGTSLTIQCQVDSQVTMMFWYRQQPGQSLTLIATANQGSEATYESGFVIDKFPISRPNLTFSTLTVSNMSPEDSSIYLCCVGDIYGNTFGSGTRLTVV.